What follows describes a single TCR beta chain. The CDR3 covers 18 residues. The trim removed 4 bases at V and 4 bases at J, leaving 13 bases unmatched. CDR1 and CDR2 (germline): SGHTA, FQGNSA. The data derive from a study of CD8 T cells in Susac syndrome. Random hexamers were used to reverse transcribe the RNA input (0.5 to 1 ug). Coverage of TCR beta CDR3 amplification by immunoSEQ multiplex PCR extended to 54 Vbeta and 13 Jbeta. TCRdb reprocessed the immunoSEQ multiplex PCR reads with MiXCR, giving one entry per CDR3 protein. The sample includes about 120,000 distinct CDR3 sequences, about 90% of them seen just once.

This receptor was identified in a human donor in good health. This chain links TRBV7-2 with TRBJ2-7; 13 positions agree with TRBD2. The sequenced sample consisted of CD8+ T cells from PBMCs. This CDR3 reads CASSSRGTGTSGKYEQYF. The CDR3 region has the DNA TGTGCCAGCAGCTCCAGGGGAACCGGGACTAGCGGGAAATACGAGCAGTACTTC.